One sample yielded the 11 T cell receptor beta chains listed below, sequenced in a study of CD8+ T cells in alopecia areata. cDNA serving as the sequencing template came from extracted, reverse transcribed RNA. TCRdb's copy holds only in-frame clones and misses some; the assay was immunoSEQ multiplex PCR. The data show fewer than 80,000 clones, approximately 58% seen once. Sequencing was performed on CD8+ T cells sorted from blood, taken at week 0. These receptor sequences come from a human donor with alopecia areata.

This clone turned up a few times. The rearrangement joins TRBV4-3 to TRBJ2-5, with TRBD1 as a possible D gene (6 bases). The CDR3 contains 16 residues. Germline V gene sequence: CDR1 LGHNA, CDR2 YSLEER. Trimming took 0 bases from V and 1 from J, leaving 12 bases between them. The CDR3 DNA is TGCGCCAGCAGCCAAGATTGCCAGGGGAGCCAAGAGACCCAGTACTTC. Translated: CASSQDCQGSQETQYF.

By sample share, this clone is medium-sized. The germline gene is not matched at one end of the junction; a read error may be the cause. The chain carries TRBV19 and TRBJ2-7; D remains unclear. Germline CDR1 reads LNHDA; CDR2 reads SQIVND (reference sequence). The CDR3 is made up of 15 amino acids. The CDR3 protein is CASSLDLDGFYEQYF. DNA of the CDR3: TGTGCCAGTAGTCTAGACCTGGACGGATTCTACGAGCAGTACTTC.

This clone was recorded a few times. V gene TRBV21-1 combines with J gene TRBJ2-5; TRBD2, the table's D call, was not compared with the DNA. TRBV21-1 is tagged as a pseudogene. The CDR3 totals 16 residues. CDR3 residues: CASSSREDPYQETQYF. CDR3 sequence (DNA): TGTGCCAGCAGCTCCCGGGAAGACCCGTACCAAGAGACCCAGTACTTC.

The rearrangement joins TRBV5-1 to TRBJ1-2; D unresolved. The CDR3 is 15 residues long. From germline, CDR1 is SGHRS and CDR2 YFSETQ. V was trimmed by 3 bases and J by 4 bases, leaving 16 bases between them. This chain's CDR3 is CASSYQGRPPYGYTF. The CDR3 nucleotides are TGCGCCAGCAGCTACCAAGGGCGTCCCCCCTATGGCTACACCTTC.

The V gene is TRBV7-2, the J gene TRBJ2-3, with 8 positions matching TRBD2. CDR1 is SGHTA and CDR2 is FQGNSA in the germline V gene. The CDR3 consists of 16 residues. The V and J ends lost 7 bases and 6 bases, in that order; junction bases with no gene match: 15. The CDR3 nucleotides read TGTGCCAGCACCCCAGAACTAGCGGCTCCCCTCGATACGCAGTATTTT. Its protein is CASTPELAAPLDTQYF.

The rearrangement joins TRBV5-1 to TRBJ2-7, with D possibly TRBD1 on 5 matching bases. The V gene's germline CDR1 is SGHRS and CDR2 YFSETQ. The CDR3 spans 14 residues. Between the trimmed V and J ends, which lost 2 bases and 4 bases, there was a span of 13 bases. CDR3 residues: CASSLVSGHYEQYF. The CDR3 nucleotides read TGCGCCAGCAGCTTAGTATCAGGACATTACGAGCAGTACTTC.

This clone came up a few times. The chain carries TRBV29-1 and TRBJ2-7; TRBD1 might be the D (6 bases). Trimming took 4 bases from V and 1 from J, leaving 11 bases between them. The germline V gene encodes CDR1 SQVTM and CDR2 ANQGSEA. The CDR3 loop spans 13 amino acids. CDR3 residues: CSVVSTGSYEQYF. CDR3 nucleotides: TGCAGCGTTGTCTCCACAGGGTCCTACGAGCAGTACTTC.

V usage is TRBV4-1 and J usage is TRBJ1-1; D is ambiguous. Trimming removed 1 base at V and 5 bases at J, with 8 bases between. The CDR3 has 13 residues. CDR1 is MGHRA and CDR2 is YSYEKL in the germline V gene. This CDR3 is CASSQGTGTEAFF. The CDR3 nucleotides read TGCGCCAGCAGCCAAGGTACCGGGACTGAAGCTTTCTTT.

The rearrangement uses TRBV5-1 and TRBJ2-1; D might be TRBD2 (5 bases). There are 16 residues in the CDR3. The V gene lost 0 bases and the J gene lost 0 bases, with 10 bases spanning the gap. Per the germline V gene, CDR1 is SGHRS and CDR2 is YFSETQ. This CDR3 reads CASSLEWTRSYNEQFF. The CDR3 region has the DNA TGCGCCAGCAGCTTGGAGTGGACTCGCTCCTACAATGAGCAGTTCTTC.

This chain links TRBV7-9 with TRBJ1-1; possible D gene TRBD1, 6 bases. The germline CDR1 and CDR2 sequences are SEHNR and FQNEAQ (reference sequence). This CDR3 is 16 amino acids long. The V gene lost 5 bases and the J gene lost 1 base, with 17 bases spanning the gap. The CDR3 DNA is TGTGCCAGCAGCCCCTTACCAGGGGCGAGGAACACTGAAGCTTTCTTT. Translated, it gives CASSPLPGARNTEAFF.

This chain joins TRBV6-5 and TRBJ1-1, with 7 bases identical to TRBD1. The CDR3 contains 14 residues. The germline V gene encodes CDR1 MNHEY and CDR2 SVGAGI. The J segment lost 6 bases and the V segment lost 1 base, leaving 5 bases of the junction unmatched. CDR3 in amino acids: CASSYLQGVAEAFF. DNA of the CDR3: TGTGCCAGCAGTTACTTGCAGGGGGTAGCTGAAGCTTTCTTT.